This TCR beta chain was identified during a study of blood T cell repertoires in COVID-19. In the study overall: Samples representing acute and convalescent COVID-19 were sourced from the United States, Italy and Spain.

The assay was immunoSEQ multiplex PCR, and TCRdb's table has in-frame clones only and misses some. The repertoire holds fewer than 350,000 clones, with roughly 85% as singletons. Categorization into cohorts depended on clinical history that participants reported. From germline, CDR1 is MNHEY and CDR2 SVGAGI. Trimming pared 7 bases from V and 2 bases from J, leaving 15 bases between. CDR3 size: 15 residues. The source material was PBMCs or T cells enriched from blood (not recorded which). This chain uses TRBV6-5 with TRBJ1-3; D possibly corresponds to TRBD1 (5 bases). The sequence was obtained from a young man who had recovered from COVID-19. The CDR3 sequence is CASTHLLGAGNTIYF. The CDR3 bases are TGTGCCAGCACCCACTTATTAGGGGCTGGAAACACCATATATTTT.